Following are 16 T cell receptor beta chains from one sample sequenced in a study of CD8 T cells in Susac syndrome. RNA totalling 0.5 to 1 ug underwent reverse transcription with random hexamers. TCRdb ran MiXCR on the immunoSEQ multiplex PCR reads and lists one entry per CDR3 protein. The sample records under 550,000 distinct CDR3 sequences, more than 80% being singletons. The sequenced sample consisted of CD8+ T cells from PBMCs. Receptor source: a human donor with multiple sclerosis.

The chain uses TRBV28 and TRBJ2-7, with D hard to call. The V gene lost 5 bases and the J gene lost 3 bases, with 17 bases spanning the gap. The CDR3 covers 15 residues. The germline CDR1 and CDR2 sequences are MDHEN and SYDVKM. CDR3 nucleotides: TGTGCCAGCAGTCCCCACTCTAGGTCCCTCTACGAGCAGTACTTC. This sequence encodes CASSPHSRSLYEQYF. The variable domain in full, with the rest retrieved from reference TRBV28 and TRBJ2-7, is DVKVTQSSRYLVKRTGEKVFLECVQDMDHENMFWYRQDPGLGLRLIYFSYDVKMKEKGDIPEGYSVSREKKERFSLILESASTNQTSMYLCASSPHSRSLYEQYFGPGTRLTVT.

The chain uses TRBV10-3 and TRBJ1-2; 7 bases agree with TRBD1. CDR1 ENHRY and CDR2 SYGVKD come from the germline V gene. The ends lost 0 bases at V and 4 bases at J; junction bases unmatched: 11. This CDR3 is 17 amino acids long. CDR3 sequence (DNA): TGTGCCATCAGTGAGTCGATAACTCGGGGACAGACCTATGGCTACACCTTC. Its protein product is CAISESITRGQTYGYTF.

The chain recombines TRBV5-6 with TRBJ2-2; D is unclear. V was shortened by 0 bases and J by 2 bases, with 8 bases between the two germline ends. CDR1 and CDR2 (germline): SGHDT, YYEEEE. The CDR3 has 15 residues. CDR3 region: CASSLAQTNTGELFF. In DNA form, the CDR3 reads TGTGCCAGCAGCTTGGCACAGACAAACACCGGGGAGCTGTTTTTT.

This clonotype was observed once. The chain is built from TRBV19 and TRBJ1-5, with unresolved D. Germline V lookup: CDR1 LNHDA, CDR2 SQIVND (reference sequence). The germline V and J ends were trimmed by 2 bases and 0 bases, with 8 bases remaining between them. The CDR3 is 15 residues long. The CDR3 reads CASSINGNSNQPQHF. The CDR3 region has the DNA TGTGCCAGTAGTATAAACGGGAATAGCAATCAGCCCCAGCATTTT.

The CDR3 here is CASIPQGTEAFF. The CDR3 region has the DNA TGTGCCAGCATTCCTCAGGGCACTGAAGCTTTCTTT. The genes are TRBV7-9 and TRBJ1-1, with D possibly TRBD1 on 5 matching bases. The V gene's germline CDR1 is SEHNR and CDR2 FQNEAQ (reference sequence). The ends were cut back, 7 bases at V and 4 bases at J, with 10 bases in the middle. The CDR3 consists of 12 residues.

The V gene is TRBV6-6, the J gene TRBJ1-4; D possibly corresponds to TRBD1 (5 bases). Looked up from germline, CDR1 is MNHNY and CDR2 is SVGAGI (reference sequence). The V gene lost 7 bases and the J gene lost 4 bases, with 19 bases spanning the gap. This CDR3 comprises 16 residues. CDR3 residues: CASTLNGAVSNEKLFF. DNA for the CDR3: TGTGCCAGCACTTTAAATGGGGCCGTGAGTAATGAAAAACTGTTTTTT.

This chain uses TRBV7-8 with TRBJ1-2, with D possibly being TRBD1 (5 bases). Germline V CDR1 and CDR2: SGHVS, FQNEAQ. The length of the CDR3 is 14 residues. V lost 4 bases and J lost 8, with 17 bases in between. CDR3 amino acids: CASSSGPGTVGYTF. Written as DNA, the CDR3 is TGTGCCAGCAGCTCGGGACCCGGGACGGTCGGCTACACCTTC.

The chain combines TRBV3-1 with TRBJ2-2; D might be TRBD2 (6 bases). V lost 0 bases and J 3 bases, leaving 11 bases between the germline ends. The CDR3 runs 16 residues. Germline V lookup: CDR1 LGHDT, CDR2 YNNKEL (reference sequence). The CDR3 sequence: CASSQDPAGYTGELFF. The CDR3 DNA reads as TGTGCCAGCAGCCAAGATCCAGCGGGCTACACCGGGGAGCTGTTTTTT. Using reference TRBV3-1 and TRBJ2-2 for the parts outside the CDR3, the full variable domain is DTAVSQTPKYLVTQMGNDKSIKCEQNLGHDTMYWYKQDSKKFLKIMFSYNNKELIINETVPNRFSPKSPDKAHLNLHINSLELGDSAVYFCASSQDPAGYTGELFFGEGSRLTVL.

The V call is TRBV6-1, the J call TRBJ1-1; D remains ambiguous. Trimming stripped 0 bases from V and 1 base from J, with 9 bases between. From germline, CDR1 is MNHNS and CDR2 SASEGT. The CDR3 runs 15 residues. The CDR3 loop is CASSEAERGNTEAFF. CDR3 coding DNA: TGTGCCAGCAGTGAAGCGGAGCGGGGGAACACTGAAGCTTTCTTT.

The V gene is TRBV7-9, the J gene TRBJ2-1; 9 positions agree with TRBD2. The CDR3 runs to 16 residues. Looked up from germline, CDR1 is SEHNR and CDR2 is FQNEAQ (reference sequence). V trimming: 3 bases; J trimming: 0 bases; junction bases outside the gene matches: 3. In DNA, the CDR3 is TGTGCCAGCAGCTTCGGTAGCGGGAGCTCCTACAATGAGCAGTTCTTC. Amino acids: CASSFGSGSSYNEQFF.

V is TRBV29-1 and J is TRBJ1-3; possibly TRBD1 for D (5 bases). Per the germline V gene, CDR1 is SQVTM and CDR2 is ANQGSEA. Trimming removed 0 bases at V and 2 bases at J, with 17 bases between. This CDR3 spans 17 amino acids. The CDR3 reads CSVEDPRGVQPGNTIYF. CDR3 coding DNA: TGCAGCGTTGAAGATCCGAGGGGCGTCCAACCTGGAAACACCATATATTTT.

CDR3 region: CATSRGQGANEKLFF. In nucleotides, the CDR3 is TGTGCCACCAGCAGGGGACAGGGTGCTAATGAAAAACTGTTTTTT. The V call is TRBV15, the J call TRBJ1-4; 9 bases are a match to TRBD1. The germline V gene has CDR1 LNHNV and CDR2 YYDKDF (reference sequence). V trimming: 3 bases; J trimming: 3 bases; junction bases outside the gene matches: 2. CDR3 length equals 15 residues.

The gene calls are TRBV27 and TRBJ2-1; a possible D gene is TRBD2 (6 bases). The V gene's germline CDR1 is MNHEY and CDR2 SMNVEV (reference sequence). CDR3 length: 14 residues. V lost 6 bases, J lost 3 bases, and 12 bases lay in between. The CDR3 DNA is TGTGCCAGCAGCGCGGGGCGGCTCTACAATGAGCAGTTCTTC. Translated: CASSAGRLYNEQFF.

This chain links TRBV12-3 or TRBV12-4 with TRBJ2-3, with a tentative D call TRBD1 (5 bases). V was shortened by 7 bases and J by 8 bases, with 19 bases between the two germline ends. The CDR3 sequence is 14 residues long. CDR3 nucleotide sequence: TGTGCCAGCAAAGATGGCTGGGGCATAGGTACGCAGTATTTT. As protein: CASKDGWGIGTQYF.

The J gene is TRBJ2-5, the V gene TRBV6-1; D is unresolved. Trimming removed 3 bases at V and 9 bases at J, with 5 bases between. In germline, CDR1 is MNHNS, CDR2 SASEGT. The CDR3 spans 10 residues. In DNA, the CDR3 is TGTGCCAGCAGTGATTCGCCCCAGTACTTC. This gives the protein CASSDSPQYF.

V gene TRBV4-1 combines with J gene TRBJ2-3, with D uncertain. This CDR3 is built from 13 residues. The germline V gene has CDR1 MGHRA and CDR2 YSYEKL. Trimming pared 1 base from V and 2 bases from J, leaving 4 bases between. The CDR3 sequence: CASSQVFTDTQYF. DNA of the CDR3: TGCGCCAGCAGCCAAGTCTTCACAGATACGCAGTATTTT.